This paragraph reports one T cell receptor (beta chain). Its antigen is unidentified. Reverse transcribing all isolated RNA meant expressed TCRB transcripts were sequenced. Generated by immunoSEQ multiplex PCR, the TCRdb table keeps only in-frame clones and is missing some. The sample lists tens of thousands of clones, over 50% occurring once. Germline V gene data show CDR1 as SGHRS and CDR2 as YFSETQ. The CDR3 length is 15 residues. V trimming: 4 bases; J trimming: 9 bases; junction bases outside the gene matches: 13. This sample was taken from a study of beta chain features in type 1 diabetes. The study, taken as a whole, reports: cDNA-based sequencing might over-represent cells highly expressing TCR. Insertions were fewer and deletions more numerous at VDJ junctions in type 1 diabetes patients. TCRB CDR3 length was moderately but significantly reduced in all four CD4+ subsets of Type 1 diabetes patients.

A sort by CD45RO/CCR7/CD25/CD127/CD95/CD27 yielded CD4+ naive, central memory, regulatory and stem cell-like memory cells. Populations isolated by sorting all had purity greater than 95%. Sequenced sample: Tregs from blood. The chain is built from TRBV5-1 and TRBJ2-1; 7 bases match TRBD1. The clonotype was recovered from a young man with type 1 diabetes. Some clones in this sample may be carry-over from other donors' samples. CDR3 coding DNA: TGCGCCAGCAGCGGACCGGGACAGCAAGGGGGTGAGCAGTTCTTC. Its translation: CASSGPGQQGGEQFF.